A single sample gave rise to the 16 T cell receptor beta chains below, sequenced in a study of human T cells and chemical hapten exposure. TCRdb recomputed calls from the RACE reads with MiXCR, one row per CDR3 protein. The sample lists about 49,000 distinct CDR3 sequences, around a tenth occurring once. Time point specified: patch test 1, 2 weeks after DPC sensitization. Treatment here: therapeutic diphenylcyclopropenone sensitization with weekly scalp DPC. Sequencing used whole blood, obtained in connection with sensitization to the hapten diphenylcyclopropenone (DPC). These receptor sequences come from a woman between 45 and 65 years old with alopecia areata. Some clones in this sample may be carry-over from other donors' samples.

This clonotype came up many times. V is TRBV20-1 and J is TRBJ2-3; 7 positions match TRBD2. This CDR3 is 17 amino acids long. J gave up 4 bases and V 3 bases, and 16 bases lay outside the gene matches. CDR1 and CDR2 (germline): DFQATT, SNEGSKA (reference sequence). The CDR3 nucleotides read TGCAGTGCTAGTACCCCCTTCTCGCGGGAGCTCGCAGATACGCAGTATTTT. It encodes CSASTPFSRELADTQYF.

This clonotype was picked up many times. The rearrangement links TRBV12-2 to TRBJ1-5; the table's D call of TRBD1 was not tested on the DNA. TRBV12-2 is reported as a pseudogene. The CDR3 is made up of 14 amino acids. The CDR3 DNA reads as TGTGCAAGTCGCCGGGGGACGGGCAATCAGCCCCAGCATTTT. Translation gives CASRRGTGNQPQHF.

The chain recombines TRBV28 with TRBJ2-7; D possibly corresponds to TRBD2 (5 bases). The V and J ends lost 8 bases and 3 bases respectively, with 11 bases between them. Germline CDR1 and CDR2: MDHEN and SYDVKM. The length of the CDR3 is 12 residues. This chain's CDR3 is CASATGFYEQYF. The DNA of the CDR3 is TGTGCCAGCGCGACGGGATTCTACGAGCAGTACTTC.

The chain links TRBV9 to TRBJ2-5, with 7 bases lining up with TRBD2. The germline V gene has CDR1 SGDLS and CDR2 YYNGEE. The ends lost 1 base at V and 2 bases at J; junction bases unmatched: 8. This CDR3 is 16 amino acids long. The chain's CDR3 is CASSVRSLAAQETQYF. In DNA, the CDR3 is TGTGCCAGCAGCGTACGATCCCTAGCGGCTCAAGAGACCCAGTACTTC.

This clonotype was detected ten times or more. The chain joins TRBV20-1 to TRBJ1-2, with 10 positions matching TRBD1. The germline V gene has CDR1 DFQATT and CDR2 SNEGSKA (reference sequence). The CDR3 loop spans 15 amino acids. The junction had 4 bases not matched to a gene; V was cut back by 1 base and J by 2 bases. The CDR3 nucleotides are TGCAGTGCTAGAGTAGGGGGACAGGGGAACTATGGCTACACCTTC. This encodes CSARVGGQGNYGYTF.

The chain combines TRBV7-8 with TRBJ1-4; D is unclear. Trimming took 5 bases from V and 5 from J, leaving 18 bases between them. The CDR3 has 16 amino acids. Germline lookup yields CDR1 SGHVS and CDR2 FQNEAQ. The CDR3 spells CASSQTRAKRNEKLFF. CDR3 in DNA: TGTGCCAGCAGCCAAACTCGTGCGAAAAGGAATGAAAAACTGTTTTTT.

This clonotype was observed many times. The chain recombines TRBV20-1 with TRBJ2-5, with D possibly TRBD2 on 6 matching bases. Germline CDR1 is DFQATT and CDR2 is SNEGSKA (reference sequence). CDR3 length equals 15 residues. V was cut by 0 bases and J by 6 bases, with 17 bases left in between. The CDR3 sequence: CSARELAGSVKTQYF. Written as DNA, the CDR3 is TGCAGTGCTAGAGAACTAGCAGGGTCGGTTAAGACCCAGTACTTC.

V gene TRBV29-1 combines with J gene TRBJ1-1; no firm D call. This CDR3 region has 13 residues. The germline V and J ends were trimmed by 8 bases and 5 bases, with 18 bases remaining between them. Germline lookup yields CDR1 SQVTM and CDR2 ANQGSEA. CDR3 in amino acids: CSSARGQRTEAFF. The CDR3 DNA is TGCAGCTCCGCTCGGGGTCAGAGGACTGAAGCTTTCTTT.

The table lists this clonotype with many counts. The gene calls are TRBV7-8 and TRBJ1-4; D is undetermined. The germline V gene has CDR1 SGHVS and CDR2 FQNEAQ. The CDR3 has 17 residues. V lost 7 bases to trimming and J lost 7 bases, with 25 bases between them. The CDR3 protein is CASNLAPRASAGEKLFF. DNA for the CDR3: TGTGCCAGCAACCTCGCCCCTCGGGCCTCCGCTGGTGAAAAACTGTTTTTT.

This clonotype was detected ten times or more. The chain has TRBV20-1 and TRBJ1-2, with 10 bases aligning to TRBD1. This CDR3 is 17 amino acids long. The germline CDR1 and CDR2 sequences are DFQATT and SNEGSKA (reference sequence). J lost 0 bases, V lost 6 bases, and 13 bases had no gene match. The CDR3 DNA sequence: TGCAGTGCCTCTACACCGGGACAGGGGCCCCCTAACTATGGCTACACCTTC. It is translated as CSASTPGQGPPNYGYTF.

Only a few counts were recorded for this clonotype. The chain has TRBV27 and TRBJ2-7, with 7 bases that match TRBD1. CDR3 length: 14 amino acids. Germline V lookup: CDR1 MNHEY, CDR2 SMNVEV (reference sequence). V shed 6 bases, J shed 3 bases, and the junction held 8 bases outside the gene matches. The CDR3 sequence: CASSTGQLIYEQYF. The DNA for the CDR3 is TGTGCCAGCAGCACGGGACAGTTAATCTACGAGCAGTACTTC.

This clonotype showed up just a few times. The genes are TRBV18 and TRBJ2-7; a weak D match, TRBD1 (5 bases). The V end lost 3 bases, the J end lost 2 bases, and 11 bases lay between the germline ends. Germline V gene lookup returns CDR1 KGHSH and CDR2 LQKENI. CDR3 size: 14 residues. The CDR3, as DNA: TGTGCCAGCTCACCGCGTCCGACAGCCTACGAGCAGTACTTC. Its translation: CASSPRPTAYEQYF.

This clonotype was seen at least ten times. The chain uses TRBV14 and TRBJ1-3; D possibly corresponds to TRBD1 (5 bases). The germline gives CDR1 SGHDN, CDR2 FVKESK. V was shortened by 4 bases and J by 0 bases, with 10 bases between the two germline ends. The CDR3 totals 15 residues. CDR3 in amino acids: CASSRKTVSGNTIYF. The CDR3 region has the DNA TGTGCCAGCAGCCGGAAGACAGTCTCTGGAAACACCATATATTTT.

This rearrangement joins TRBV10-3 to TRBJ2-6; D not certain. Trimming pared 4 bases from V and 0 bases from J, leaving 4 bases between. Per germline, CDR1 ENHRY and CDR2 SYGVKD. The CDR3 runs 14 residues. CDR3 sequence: CAISVRSGANVLTF. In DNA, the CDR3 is TGTGCCATCAGTGTTCGCTCTGGGGCCAACGTCCTGACTTTC.

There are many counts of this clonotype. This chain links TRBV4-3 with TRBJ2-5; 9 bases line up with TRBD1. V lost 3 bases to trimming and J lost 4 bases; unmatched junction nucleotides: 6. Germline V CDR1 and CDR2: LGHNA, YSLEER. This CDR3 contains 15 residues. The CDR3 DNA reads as TGCGCCAGCAGCCAGGGGACAGGGATCCCAGAGACCCAGTACTTC. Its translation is CASSQGTGIPETQYF.

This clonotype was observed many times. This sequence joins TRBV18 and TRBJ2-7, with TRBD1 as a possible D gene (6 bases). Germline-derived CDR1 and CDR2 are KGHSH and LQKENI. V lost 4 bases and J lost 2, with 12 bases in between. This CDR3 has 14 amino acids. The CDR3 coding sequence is TGTGCCAGCTCACAGGGACGGGACACCTACGAGCAGTACTTC. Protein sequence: CASSQGRDTYEQYF.